The 11 T cell receptor beta chains below all came from one sample that was sequenced in a study of T cells after yellow fever vaccination. TCRdb re-analysed the 5' RACE reads in MiXCR, keeping a single row per CDR3 protein. This sample has roughly 300,000 distinct CDR3 sequences, with around 8.1% found just once. Here the sequenced sample was PBMCs, taken about 49 days after the first yellow fever vaccination. The receptor set was obtained from a man between 18 and 29 years old who received the YFV17D yellow fever vaccine.

This clonotype has just a few counts. This rearrangement joins TRBV12-3 or TRBV12-4 to TRBJ2-1, with D perhaps TRBD1 or TRBD2 (5 bases each). This CDR3 contains 14 residues. Deletions cut 7 bases from V and 5 bases from J, with 15 bases between. CDR3 in DNA: TGTGCCAGCATTATCGGGGCGACCCACAATGAGCAGTTCTTC. Encoded protein: CASIIGATHNEQFF.

This rearrangement joins TRBV2 to TRBJ2-7; 14 bases are shared with TRBD2. Germline V gene data show CDR1 as SNHLY and CDR2 as FYNNEI. This CDR3 has 14 amino acids. With 8 bases clipped from V and 5 bases from J, the junction kept 5 bases outside the gene matches. The CDR3 DNA reads TGTGCCAGCGGCCGACTAGCGGGAGGGGACGAGCAGTACGTC. This codes for CASGRLAGGDEQYV.

This clonotype was seen a few times. The chain combines TRBV5-4 with TRBJ1-1; 7 positions agree with TRBD1. The CDR3 has 16 residues. Unmatched junction bases numbered 12, after V lost 7 bases and J lost 0 bases. CDR1 SGHNT and CDR2 YYREEE come from the germline V gene (reference sequence). CDR3 in DNA: TGTGCCAGCCCCGGGACAGACCGAAACATGAACACTGAAGCTTTCTTT. Its protein is CASPGTDRNMNTEAFF.

V gene TRBV3-1 combines with J gene TRBJ2-2, with a weak D call TRBD1 (5 bases). In germline, CDR1 is LGHDT, CDR2 YNNKEL (reference sequence). The CDR3 is 17 amino acids. V lost 2 bases, J lost 1 base, and 14 bases lay in between. In DNA, the CDR3 is TGTGCCAGCAGCCAAAGGCGGCAGGACAAGAACACCGGGGAGCTGTTTTTT. It specifies CASSQRRQDKNTGELFF.

The chain carries TRBV6-1 and TRBJ2-7; TRBD1 aligns across 9 bases. CDR1 and CDR2 (germline): MNHNS, SASEGT. V dropped 8 bases and J dropped 3; count of bases not matched to a gene: 5. This CDR3 has 13 residues. The CDR3 coding sequence is TGTGCCAGCCGCGGACAGGGGCTCTACGAGCAGTACGTC. This codes for CASRGQGLYEQYV.

The chain carries TRBV7-2 and TRBJ2-1; D possibly corresponds to TRBD2 (5 bases). CDR1 SGHTA and CDR2 FQGNSA come from the germline V gene. This CDR3 contains 16 residues. With 5 bases removed from V and 9 bases from J, the gap between germline ends came to 23 bases. Here the CDR3 reads CASSPAGNPRGSEQFF. CDR3 DNA: TGTGCCAGCAGCCCAGCCGGGAACCCGCGAGGGAGTGAGCAGTTCTTC.

The chain employs TRBV25-1 and TRBJ1-2; tentatively, D is TRBD1 (6 bases). This CDR3 spans 13 amino acids. Germline values: CDR1 MGHDK, CDR2 SYGVNS. Trimming removed 6 bases at V and 6 bases at J, with 14 bases between. CDR3 region: CASSRIPGDGYTF. The CDR3 region has the DNA TGTGCCAGCAGCCGAATCCCAGGGGATGGCTACACCTTC.

This clonotype was observed a few times. The chain is built from TRBV7-8 and TRBJ1-5; possible D gene TRBD1, 6 bases. The germline gives CDR1 SGHVS, CDR2 FQNEAQ. The CDR3 is 17 amino acids. V shed 1 base and J shed 0 bases, with 13 bases lying between them. The CDR3 reads CASSLVDRTYSNQPQHF. The CDR3 bases are TGTGCCAGCAGCTTAGTTGACAGGACTTATAGCAATCAGCCCCAGCATTTT.

The chain couples TRBV5-6 to TRBJ2-7; TRBD1 agrees at 7 bases. After removal of 2 bases from V and 0 bases from J, the junction contained 8 bases not matched to a gene. Germline V gene sequence: CDR1 SGHDT, CDR2 YYEEEE. The CDR3 spans 16 residues. CDR3 coding DNA: TGTGCCAGCAGCTTATTCGGACAGGCGAGCTCCTACGAGCAGTACTTC. Amino acid sequence: CASSLFGQASSYEQYF.

This clonotype was observed a handful of times. This chain uses TRBV4-3 with TRBJ1-1; possibly TRBD1 for D (5 bases). The ends were cut back, 0 bases at V and 5 bases at J, with 13 bases in the middle. The CDR3 is made up of 15 amino acids. Germline values: CDR1 LGHNA, CDR2 YSLEER. CDR3 nucleotides: TGCGCCAGCAGCCAAGATCAGTGGGGCACTACTGAAGCTTTCTTT. Translation: CASSQDQWGTTEAFF.

This clonotype has more than one count but fewer than ten. This chain uses TRBV4-3 with TRBJ2-2, with 10 bases lining up with TRBD1. Germline CDR1 LGHNA, CDR2 YSLEER. The CDR3 loop spans 17 amino acids. V dropped 1 base and J dropped 6; count of bases not matched to a gene: 8. CDR3 protein: CASSQVEGQGWSGELFF. CDR3 bases: TGCGCCAGCAGCCAAGTCGAGGGACAGGGGTGGTCCGGGGAGCTGTTTTTT.